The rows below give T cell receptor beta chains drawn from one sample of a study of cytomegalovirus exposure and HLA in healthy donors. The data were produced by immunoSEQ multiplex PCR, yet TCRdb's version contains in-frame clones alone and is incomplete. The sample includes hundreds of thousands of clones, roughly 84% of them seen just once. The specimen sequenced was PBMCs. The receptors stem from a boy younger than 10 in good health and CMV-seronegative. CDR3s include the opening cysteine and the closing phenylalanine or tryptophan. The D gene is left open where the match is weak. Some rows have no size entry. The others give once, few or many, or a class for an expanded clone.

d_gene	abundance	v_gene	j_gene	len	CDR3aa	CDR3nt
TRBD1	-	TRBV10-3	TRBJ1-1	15	CAISQSTGVNTEAFF	TGTGCCATCAGTCAGTCGACAGGGGTGAACACTGAAGCTTTCTTT
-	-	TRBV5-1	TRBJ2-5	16	CASSPTETSGQETQYF	TGCGCCAGCAGTCCCACTGAGACATCAGGTCAAGAGACCCAGTACTTC
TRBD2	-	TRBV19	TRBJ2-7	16	CASSMAGTSFLYEQYF	TGTGCCAGTAGTATGGCCGGGACTAGCTTCCTCTACGAGCAGTACTTC
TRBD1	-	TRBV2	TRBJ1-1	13	CASRGQGATEAFF	TGTGCCAGCAGGGGACAGGGGGCCACTGAAGCTTTCTTT
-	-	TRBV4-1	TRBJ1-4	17	CASSQFGGGRINEKLFF	TGCGCCAGCAGCCAATTTGGGGGGGGACGGATTAATGAAAAACTGTTTTTT
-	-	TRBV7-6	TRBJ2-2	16	CASSLVRLMNTGELFF	TGTGCCAGCAGCTTAGTTCGACTCATGAACACCGGGGAGCTGTTTTTT
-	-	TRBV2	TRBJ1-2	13	CASSEGRNYGYTF	TGTGCCAGCAGTGAAGGCCGGAACTATGGCTACACCTTC
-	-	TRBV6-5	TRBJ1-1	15	CASSYHSAMNTEAFF	TGTGCCAGCAGTTACCACAGTGCTATGAACACTGAAGCTTTCTTT
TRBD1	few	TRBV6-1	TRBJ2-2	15	CASSAGTGYGGELFF	TGTGCCAGCAGCGCCGGGACAGGGTATGGCGGGGAGCTGTTTTTT
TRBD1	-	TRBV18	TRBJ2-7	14	CASSPNRDRHEQYF	TGTGCCAGCTCACCCAACCGGGACAGGCACGAGCAGTACTTC
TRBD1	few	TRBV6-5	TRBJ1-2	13	CASTRVGGNGYTF	TGTGCCAGCACCAGAGTAGGGGGCAATGGCTACACCTTC
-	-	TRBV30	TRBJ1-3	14	CAWDQTGGSNTIYF	TGTGCCTGGGATCAAACCGGGGGGTCAAACACCATATATTTT
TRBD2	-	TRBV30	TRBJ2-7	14	CAWRLAGSSYEQYF	TGTGCCTGGAGACTAGCGGGTAGCTCCTACGAGCAGTACTTC
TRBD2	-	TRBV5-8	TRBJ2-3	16	CASSTGLAESTDTQYF	TGTGCCAGCAGCACCGGACTAGCCGAAAGCACAGATACGCAGTATTTT
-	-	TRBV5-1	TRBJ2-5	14	CASSLNRVPETQYF	TGCGCCAGCAGCTTGAACAGGGTTCCGGAGACCCAGTACTTC
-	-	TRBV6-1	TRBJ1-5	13	CASAGGSNQPQHF	TGTGCCAGCGCGGGAGGAAGCAATCAGCCCCAGCATTTT
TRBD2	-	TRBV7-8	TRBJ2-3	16	CASSLVLAGGTDTQYF	TGTGCCAGCAGCTTAGTCCTAGCGGGAGGCACAGATACGCAGTATTTT
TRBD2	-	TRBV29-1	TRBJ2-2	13	CSGGVAGTGELFF	TGCAGCGGAGGGGTAGCGGGTACCGGGGAGCTGTTTTTT
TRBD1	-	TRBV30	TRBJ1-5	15	CAWGFPGQGGRPQHF	TGTGCCTGGGGCTTCCCGGGACAGGGCGGGAGGCCCCAGCATTTT
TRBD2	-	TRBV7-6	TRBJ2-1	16	CASSLGTSGSYNEQFF	TGTGCCAGCAGCTTAGGGACTAGCGGATCCTACAATGAGCAGTTCTTC
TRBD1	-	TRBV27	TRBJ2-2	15	CASSLRGPNTGELFF	TGTGCCAGCAGTTTAAGGGGGCCCAACACCGGGGAGCTGTTTTTT
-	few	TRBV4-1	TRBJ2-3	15	CASSQDPGGANTQYF	TGCGCCAGCAGCCAAGATCCCGGAGGTGCAAATACGCAGTATTTT
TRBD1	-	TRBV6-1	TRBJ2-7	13	CASSASGQGSEYF	TGTGCCAGCAGTGCATCGGGACAGGGATCAGAGTACTTC
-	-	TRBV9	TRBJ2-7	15	CASSVGGARAYEQYF	TGTGCCAGCAGCGTAGGGGGTGCCAGGGCCTACGAGCAGTACTTC
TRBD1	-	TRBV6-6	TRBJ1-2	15	CASSQYRGTGISYTF	TGTGCCAGCAGTCAGTACAGGGGCACAGGGATAAGCTACACCTTC
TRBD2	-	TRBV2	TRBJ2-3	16	CASRDGLAGGTDTQYF	TGTGCCAGCAGAGATGGACTAGCGGGAGGTACAGATACGCAGTATTTT
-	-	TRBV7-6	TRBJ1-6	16	CASSLGPGMRGSPLHF	TGTGCCAGCAGCTTAGGGCCGGGGATGCGTGGTTCACCCCTCCACTTT
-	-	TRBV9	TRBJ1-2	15	CASSVVGATNYGYTF	TGTGCCAGCAGCGTAGTAGGGGCAACGAACTATGGCTACACCTTC
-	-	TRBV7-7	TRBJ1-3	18	CASSLSLGGPFSGNTIYF	TGTGCTAGCAGCTTATCTTTGGGGGGTCCGTTCTCTGGAAACACCATATATTTT
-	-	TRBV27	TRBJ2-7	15	CASSSEGQRFSEQYF	TGTGCCAGCAGCTCAGAGGGACAACGGTTCAGTGAGCAGTACTTC
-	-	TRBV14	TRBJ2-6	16	CASSQLLRPGANVLTF	TGTGCCAGCAGCCAGCTCTTGAGGCCTGGGGCCAACGTCCTGACTTTC
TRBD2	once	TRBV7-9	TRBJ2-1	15	CANLRLAGGLNEQFF	TGTGCCAACCTTCGTCTAGCGGGGGGGCTCAATGAGCAGTTCTTC
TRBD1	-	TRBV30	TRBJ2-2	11	CAYRGLVELFF	TGTGCCTACAGGGGGCTCGTGGAGCTGTTTTTT
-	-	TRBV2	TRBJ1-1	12	CASSLDGTEAFF	TGTGCCAGCAGCCTAGACGGGACTGAAGCTTTCTTT
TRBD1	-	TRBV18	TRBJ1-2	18	CASSPEVGTGALGYGYTF	TGTGCCAGCTCACCAGAGGTTGGGACAGGGGCTCTTGGCTATGGCTACACCTTC
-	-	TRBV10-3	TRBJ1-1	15	CAISDKTGQESEAFF	TGTGCCATCAGTGATAAAACTGGGCAGGAAAGTGAAGCTTTCTTT
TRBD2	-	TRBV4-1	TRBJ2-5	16	CASSQLGLAAQETQYF	TGCGCCAGCAGCCAGTTGGGACTAGCGGCACAAGAGACCCAGTACTTC
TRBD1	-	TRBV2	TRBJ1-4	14	CASSDQDRNEKLFF	TGTGCCAGCAGTGATCAGGACAGGAATGAAAAACTGTTTTTT
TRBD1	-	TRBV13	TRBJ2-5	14	CASSSGTGGETQYF	TGTGCCAGCAGCTCAGGGACAGGGGGAGAGACCCAGTACTTC
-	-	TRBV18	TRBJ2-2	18	CASSPPGRTDLWTGELFF	TGTGCCAGCTCACCACCAGGCCGGACTGATCTGTGGACCGGGGAGCTGTTTTTT
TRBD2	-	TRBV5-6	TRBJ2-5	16	CASSLAGGRATKTQYF	TGTGCCAGCAGCTTGGCTGGCGGGAGGGCGACAAAGACCCAGTACTTC
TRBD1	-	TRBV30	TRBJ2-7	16	CAWSSPVRWDSYEQYF	TGTGCCTGGAGTTCCCCTGTAAGATGGGACAGCTACGAGCAGTACTTC
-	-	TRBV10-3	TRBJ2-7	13	CAINGEGAYEQYF	TGTGCCATCAACGGTGAAGGGGCCTACGAGCAGTACTTC
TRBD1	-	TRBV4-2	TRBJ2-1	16	CASSQIQGDPQNEQFF	TGTGCCAGCAGCCAAATCCAGGGGGACCCTCAGAATGAGCAGTTCTTC
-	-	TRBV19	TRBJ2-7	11	CASSIGHEQYF	TGTGCCAGTAGTATTGGGCACGAGCAGTACTTC